The rows below give T cell receptor beta chains drawn from one sample of a study of blood T cell repertoires in COVID-19. Here immunoSEQ multiplex PCR was the method, and the copy in TCRdb shows in-frame clones only, minus some. The data contain about 190,000 clones, around 86% of them singletons. Sequences were obtained from peripheral blood. The receptors here all came from a woman aged 40 to 50 with acute or convalescent COVID-19. CDR3s include the opening cysteine and the closing phenylalanine or tryptophan. The D gene is left open where the match is weak. Rows may omit the clone size; those that give it use once, few, many or a size class.

clone_size: .
v_call: TRBV5-1
d_call: TRBD2
j_call: TRBJ2-1
cdr3_nt: TGCGCCAGCAGCGAGGGGGCTAGCGGGAGTGATGAGCAGTTCTTC
cdr3_aa: CASSEGASGSDEQFF

clone_size: once
v_call: TRBV18
d_call: .
j_call: TRBJ2-2
cdr3_nt: TGTGCCAGCTCATACAGGGATACCGGGGAGCTGTTTTTT
cdr3_aa: CASSYRDTGELFF

clone_size: .
v_call: TRBV10-2
d_call: .
j_call: TRBJ1-5
cdr3_nt: TGCGCCAGCAGTGAGGGGCAGGGCTCCCATCAGCCCCAGCATTTT
cdr3_aa: CASSEGQGSHQPQHF

clone_size: .
v_call: TRBV5-1
d_call: TRBD1
j_call: TRBJ1-1
cdr3_nt: TGCGCCAGCAGCTTGGTCGGGACAGGGGGCACTGAAGCTTTCTTT
cdr3_aa: CASSLVGTGGTEAFF

clone_size: .
v_call: TRBV11-3
d_call: .
j_call: TRBJ2-1
cdr3_nt: TGTGCCAGCAGCTTCTCCGGGGGCTACAATGAGCAGTTCTTC
cdr3_aa: CASSFSGGYNEQFF

clone_size: .
v_call: TRBV6-5
d_call: TRBD1
j_call: TRBJ2-7
cdr3_nt: TGTGCCAGCAGTTACAGCGGACAGGGGTTCTACGAGCAGTACTTC
cdr3_aa: CASSYSGQGFYEQYF

clone_size: .
v_call: TRBV28
d_call: TRBD1
j_call: TRBJ2-7
cdr3_nt: TGTGCCAGCAGTTCCCTCGGACAGGGTCTAGAGCAGTACTTC
cdr3_aa: CASSSLGQGLEQYF

clone_size: .
v_call: TRBV10-3
d_call: TRBD1
j_call: TRBJ2-5
cdr3_nt: TGTGCCATCAGTGAAAATTTGGGACAGGGGACTTCGACCCAGTACTTC
cdr3_aa: CAISENLGQGTSTQYF

clone_size: .
v_call: TRBV28
d_call: TRBD1
j_call: TRBJ1-5
cdr3_nt: TGTGCCGGCGGGGACGACAGGGGGCGTCAGCCCCAGCATTTT
cdr3_aa: CAGGDDRGRQPQHF

clone_size: .
v_call: TRBV11-2
d_call: TRBD1
j_call: TRBJ2-2
cdr3_nt: TGTGCCAGCAGCCTACAGACAGGGAGCACCGGGGAGCTGTTTTTT
cdr3_aa: CASSLQTGSTGELFF

clone_size: few
v_call: TRBV4-1
d_call: TRBD1
j_call: TRBJ1-4
cdr3_nt: TGCGCCAGCAGCCAAGATGGGGGACAGGGGGTCGGTGAAAAACTGTTTTTT
cdr3_aa: CASSQDGGQGVGEKLFF

clone_size: .
v_call: TRBV15
d_call: .
j_call: TRBJ1-3
cdr3_nt: TGTGCCACCAGCAGAGACCCGGTTGACACCATATATTTT
cdr3_aa: CATSRDPVDTIYF

clone_size: .
v_call: TRBV4-1
d_call: TRBD1
j_call: TRBJ1-2
cdr3_nt: TGCGCCAGCAGCCAAGACCTTACAGGGGCGTATGGCTACACCTTC
cdr3_aa: CASSQDLTGAYGYTF

clone_size: once
v_call: TRBV15
d_call: TRBD1
j_call: TRBJ1-4
cdr3_nt: TGTGCCACCAGCAGGACGGGACAGCCTGAAAAACTGTTTTTT
cdr3_aa: CATSRTGQPEKLFF

clone_size: .
v_call: TRBV27
d_call: TRBD1
j_call: TRBJ2-7
cdr3_nt: TGTGCCAGCAGTTTAGGGACAGGGGGTGACGAGCAGTACTTC
cdr3_aa: CASSLGTGGDEQYF

clone_size: once
v_call: TRBV6-1
d_call: TRBD1
j_call: TRBJ1-4
cdr3_nt: TGTGCCAGCAGTGAAGAAGATTGGACAGGGGTGCGGACTAATGAAAAACTGTTTTTT
cdr3_aa: CASSEEDWTGVRTNEKLFF

clone_size: .
v_call: TRBV9
d_call: .
j_call: TRBJ1-2
cdr3_nt: TGTGCCAGCAGCGTAGAAGGGGTTTACAATGGCTACACCTTC
cdr3_aa: CASSVEGVYNGYTF

clone_size: .
v_call: TRBV4-1
d_call: .
j_call: TRBJ2-2
cdr3_nt: TGCGCCAGCAGCCAAGCAGGGGCCGGGGAGCTGTTTTTT
cdr3_aa: CASSQAGAGELFF

clone_size: .
v_call: TRBV27
d_call: TRBD2
j_call: TRBJ2-7
cdr3_nt: TGTGCCAGCAGACTAGGACTAGCGGTGCACGAGCAGTACTTC
cdr3_aa: CASRLGLAVHEQYF

clone_size: few
v_call: TRBV11-2
d_call: TRBD1
j_call: TRBJ2-1
cdr3_nt: TGTGCCAGCAGCCCCGGGACAGGCTGGGAGCAGTTCTTC
cdr3_aa: CASSPGTGWEQFF

clone_size: .
v_call: TRBV27
d_call: .
j_call: TRBJ1-2
cdr3_nt: TGTGCCAGCAGTTTTTCGGGGGGCTATGGCTACACCTTC
cdr3_aa: CASSFSGGYGYTF

clone_size: .
v_call: TRBV2
d_call: TRBD1
j_call: TRBJ1-5
cdr3_nt: TGTGCCAGCAGAGGACAGGGAGATCAGCCCCAGCATTTT
cdr3_aa: CASRGQGDQPQHF

clone_size: .
v_call: TRBV18
d_call: .
j_call: TRBJ1-3
cdr3_nt: TGTGCCAGCTCACCCCTTAAACAGAGCCAGGGCTCTGGAAACACCATATATTTT
cdr3_aa: CASSPLKQSQGSGNTIYF

clone_size: .
v_call: TRBV7-9
d_call: TRBD2
j_call: TRBJ2-3
cdr3_nt: TGTGCCACCCGGCGAGCGGGGTACACAGATACGCAGTATTTT
cdr3_aa: CATRRAGYTDTQYF

clone_size: .
v_call: TRBV24-1
d_call: .
j_call: TRBJ1-4
cdr3_nt: TGTGCCACCAGTGATCCCAGACAGGTTCCTAATGAAAAACTGTTTTTT
cdr3_aa: CATSDPRQVPNEKLFF

clone_size: once
v_call: TRBV9
d_call: .
j_call: TRBJ1-2
cdr3_nt: TGTGCCAGCAGCGTAGGTCAGATTAACTATGGCTACACCTTC
cdr3_aa: CASSVGQINYGYTF

clone_size: .
v_call: TRBV3-1/TRBV3-2
d_call: .
j_call: TRBJ2-4
cdr3_nt: TGTGCCAGCAGCCAAGATCTCCTGATAGGGGGGGGCCGGGACATTCAGTACTTC
cdr3_aa: CASSQDLLIGGGRDIQYF

clone_size: .
v_call: TRBV29-1
d_call: TRBD1
j_call: TRBJ2-7
cdr3_nt: TGCAGCGCACGACAGGGACCCTACGAGCAGTACTTC
cdr3_aa: CSARQGPYEQYF

clone_size: .
v_call: TRBV4-1
d_call: TRBD1
j_call: TRBJ1-4
cdr3_nt: TGCGCCAGCAGCCCGGACGGACAGGTCAATGAAAAACTGTTTTTT
cdr3_aa: CASSPDGQVNEKLFF

clone_size: .
v_call: TRBV6-5
d_call: TRBD1
j_call: TRBJ1-4
cdr3_nt: TGTGCCAGCGGAACAGGGGGTGATGAAAAACTGTTTTTT
cdr3_aa: CASGTGGDEKLFF

clone_size: few
v_call: TRBV4-1
d_call: TRBD2
j_call: TRBJ2-4
cdr3_nt: TGCGCCAGCAGCCAGGGACTAGCGGGAGGGTACATTCAGTACTTC
cdr3_aa: CASSQGLAGGYIQYF

clone_size: .
v_call: TRBV19
d_call: TRBD2
j_call: TRBJ2-5
cdr3_nt: TGTGCCAGTAGTATTGACGGGGGGGCAAAGACCCAGTACTTC
cdr3_aa: CASSIDGGAKTQYF

clone_size: .
v_call: TRBV7-6
d_call: TRBD1
j_call: TRBJ1-1
cdr3_nt: TGTGCCAGCAGCTTAGGGACAGGCAGAAAGAACACTGAAGCTTTCTTT
cdr3_aa: CASSLGTGRKNTEAFF

clone_size: .
v_call: TRBV18
d_call: TRBD1
j_call: TRBJ2-7
cdr3_nt: TGTGCCAGCTCACCCCTCGGACAGGGCTCCTACGAGCAGTACTTC
cdr3_aa: CASSPLGQGSYEQYF

clone_size: .
v_call: TRBV10-2
d_call: TRBD2
j_call: TRBJ2-5
cdr3_nt: TGCGCCAGCAGCCAAAAGGGACTAGCGGGAGGAGAGACCCAGTACTTC
cdr3_aa: CASSQKGLAGGETQYF

clone_size: .
v_call: TRBV7-2
d_call: .
j_call: TRBJ2-1
cdr3_nt: TGTGCCAGCAGCCTTAGTAGTGAGCAGTTCTTC
cdr3_aa: CASSLSSEQFF

clone_size: once
v_call: TRBV5-1
d_call: TRBD1
j_call: TRBJ2-1
cdr3_nt: TGCGCCAGCAGCGCAGGACAGGACCGGTACAATGAGCAGTTCTTC
cdr3_aa: CASSAGQDRYNEQFF

clone_size: .
v_call: TRBV6-5
d_call: .
j_call: TRBJ1-5
cdr3_nt: TGTGCCAGCAGTTACGGTGGAGTTGGACAGCCCCAGCATTTT
cdr3_aa: CASSYGGVGQPQHF

clone_size: .
v_call: TRBV5-1
d_call: TRBD1
j_call: TRBJ1-2
cdr3_nt: TGCGCCAGCAGCTTGGGGGGACAGGGATACACCTTC
cdr3_aa: CASSLGGQGYTF

clone_size: .
v_call: TRBV2
d_call: TRBD2
j_call: TRBJ2-1
cdr3_nt: TGTGCCAGCAGACGAGCGGGGGGCCCACTCTACAATGAGCAGTTCTTC
cdr3_aa: CASRRAGGPLYNEQFF

clone_size: .
v_call: TRBV6-9
d_call: TRBD2
j_call: TRBJ2-2
cdr3_nt: TGTGCCAGCAGACTCGGACTAGCGGGTAACACCGGGGAGCTGTTTTTT
cdr3_aa: CASRLGLAGNTGELFF

clone_size: .
v_call: TRBV18
d_call: .
j_call: TRBJ2-2
cdr3_nt: TGTGCCAGCTCACCAACCGGCGGGCGGCTCACCGGGGAGCTGTTTTTT
cdr3_aa: CASSPTGGRLTGELFF

clone_size: once
v_call: TRBV11-2
d_call: .
j_call: TRBJ2-7
cdr3_nt: TGTGCCAGCAGCTTAGTGGGTCCAGGGCCCTACGAGCAGTACTTC
cdr3_aa: CASSLVGPGPYEQYF

clone_size: .
v_call: TRBV5-1
d_call: TRBD1
j_call: TRBJ2-5
cdr3_nt: TGCGCCAGCAGCCTGCCTACAGGGGAAGAGACCCAGTACTTC
cdr3_aa: CASSLPTGEETQYF

clone_size: .
v_call: TRBV4-1
d_call: .
j_call: TRBJ1-4
cdr3_nt: TGCGCCAGCAGCCAAGATGTCCTAGGGGCCCTTAATGAAAAACTGTTTTTT
cdr3_aa: CASSQDVLGALNEKLFF